This T cell receptor beta chain comes out of a study of blood T cells in healthy people across ages (dated by TCRdb to between 2015 and 2017). Some background on the complete study: In model experiments, template switching captured about one uniquely barcoded TCR beta cDNA molecule for every two T cells. To avoid experimental bias, donors of different ages were distributed randomly across sequencing lanes. To track age-related changes in TCR beta repertoire diversity, the study relied on deep sequencing normalized with unique cDNA molecular identifiers. Four age groups were formed from the donors: young (average 16 years), middle-aged (roughly 38), aged (approximately 60) and long-lived (around 80). Using the same blood draw, the study looked at two additional independent replicas of 1 million unique cDNA reads for two donors, one aged 18 to 30 and the other aged 80 or older. On the study overall, not on this receptor specifically: Because donor CMV infection status was unknown, age-related changes in expanded clonotypes were potentially confounded. Compared with the aged group, the long-lived group had more naive CD4+ T cells, fewer expanded clones and increased TCR diversity, a pattern suggesting age selection. Because profiling used bulk unsorted PBMCs, naive and antigen-experienced compartments could not be compared conclusively. Observed TCR beta diversity per million T cells fell roughly linearly with age, and a significant reduction was already apparent by age around 44. Observed TCR beta diversity correlated strongly with the percentage of naive T cells measured by flow cytometry. Estimates of total diversity based on one million sequenced T cells were considered lower bounds and underestimates.

Systemically healthy Caucasian individuals from Russia, 35 to 50 in total and aged roughly 6 to 95 years, were included as donors. Approximately 10 milliliters of peripheral blood were collected from each donor into EDTA-treated Vacutainer tubes. Ficoll-Paque density-gradient centrifugation was used to isolate PBMCs, with at least 7 million per sample. Total RNA, at least 6 micrograms per sample, was extracted from PBMCs with Trizol reagent. Naive CD45RAhigh/CD27high T cell percentages were measured by flow cytometry on a PBMC aliquot from every donor. Library creation used 5' RACE. For sequencing, an Illumina HiSeq 2500 was employed. The second PCR ran for roughly 7 to 11 cycles and used a J-beta primer mix along with a sample-barcoded 5' primer. Each TCR beta cDNA molecule received a unique molecular identifier from a template-switch 5' adaptor carrying 12 random nucleotides. Each sample yielded at least 3 million CDR3-containing paired-end reads. The Mint cDNA synthesis kit, primed by a TRBC-specific oligonucleotide, was used to synthesize first-strand cDNA from all RNA. After uracil-DNA glycosylase treatment, a first 18-cycle PCR used universal primers M1SS and BC2_uni_R on all cDNA. The study's processing was this. For normalization, 1 million high-quality reads were randomly selected from each sample, with every read carrying a distinct molecular identifier. Instead of being binned into consensus sequences, reads that shared molecular identifiers were thrown out. CDR3 identification, clonotype clustering and error correction used MiTCR with a Q25 quality threshold and the strictest error-elimination algorithm. A nonparametric unseen species model with Euler transformation was used to estimate lower-bound total TCR beta diversity. The raw public reads went through TCRdb reprocessing: fastp at Q25, MiXCR clone calling, in-frame beta chains kept. Identical CDR3 protein sequences are pooled into one entry, listed with their most common genes and DNA. The V and J calls reflect TCRdb's pipeline rather than the authors' work. This sample comprises 650,000 to 800,000 distinct CDR3 sequences, about 42% of them detected only once. The ten largest clonotypes hold about 21% of the sample.

This clonotype showed up just once. Its antigen is unknown. No clone much larger than this one lies a single base away; base qualities are absent. A single read counts as weak evidence. At the junction V is shortened by 1 base and J by 3 bases; bases outside the gene matches: 9. From the cysteine through the phenylalanine, the CDR3 covers 17 amino acids. Only the CDR3 portion is preserved as DNA: 51 bases, with reading frame beginning at the first base. CDR1 MGHDK and CDR2 SYGVNS are derived from the germline V gene. Here the chain combines TRBV25-1 and TRBJ1-1; 9 central nucleotides agree with TRBD1. Specimen: blood. This sequence originates from a man aged 55 to 70 in good health. The DNA sequence is as follows: TGTGCCAGCAGTGAATCCCCGGGACAGGGTCAGGACACTGAAGCTTTCTTT. Its translation reads: CASSESPGQGQDTEAFF.